Each of the 7 T cell receptor beta chains below was sequenced from the same sample in a study of blood T cell repertoires in COVID-19 (TCRdb year 2020). Library preparation was by the immunoSEQ multiplex PCR assay. TCRdb mirrors the immuneACCESS table, restricted to in-frame sequences. Some clones are absent from its copies; in checked studies, under half trace to an unresolved V gene, and the reason for the others is unknown. This sample has under 150,000 clones in its table, and over 65% of those were observed once. In total, the top ten clones hold around 2.3% of the sample. The sequenced sample was peripheral blood. These receptors were collected from a man aged 30 to 45 with acute or convalescent COVID-19.

Points on this clone: The junction and the germline gene differ at one end; a read error may be behind it. This chain joins TRBV7-7 and TRBJ2-5; the match to TRBD1 covers 7 bases. The CDR3 spans 16 residues. Per germline, CDR1 SSHAT and CDR2 FNYEAQ (reference sequence). DNA for the CDR3: TGTGCTAGCAGCTTAGAATTTGACAGGGTCCAAGAGACCCAGTACTTC. As protein: CASSLEFDRVQETQYF.

The chain uses TRBV7-8 and TRBJ1-3; D remains ambiguous. This CDR3 has 16 residues. Per germline, CDR1 SGHVS and CDR2 FQNEAQ. V lost 7 bases, J lost 2 bases, and 18 bases lay in between. In DNA, the CDR3 is TGTGCCAGCACCACTTACCCTTACGAGACTGGAAACACCATATATTTT. It translates to CASTTYPYETGNTIYF.

This chain links TRBV7-9 with TRBJ1-1; 7 nucleotides agree with TRBD1. Germline assignment: CDR1 SEHNR and CDR2 FQNEAQ (reference sequence). V shed 0 bases, J shed 6 bases, and the junction held 4 bases outside the gene matches. The CDR3 consists of 14 residues. Here the CDR3 reads CASSLARGVSEAFF. The DNA of the CDR3 is TGTGCCAGCAGCTTAGCCAGGGGGGTCTCTGAAGCTTTCTTT.

This clone was observed a handful of times. A junction end diverges from the germline sequence, so it may reflect a read error. The V gene is TRBV5-1, the J gene TRBJ2-3; maybe TRBD2 (6 bases). The germline V gene has CDR1 SGHRS and CDR2 YFSETQ. The CDR3 consists of 17 residues. As DNA, the CDR3 is TGCGCCAGCAGCTTGAATTCGGGTCGGGAGTGGCCCGGTGGCTGGCATTTT. It translates to CASSLNSGREWPGGWHF.

This clone has more than one count but fewer than ten. The chain is built from TRBV30 and TRBJ2-1; 12 bases agree with TRBD2. The V gene end was trimmed by 0 bases and the J gene end by 4 bases; junction bases not matched to a gene: 1. The CDR3 spans 15 residues. Germline CDR1 and CDR2: GTSNPN and SVGIG (reference sequence). CDR3 sequence: CAWSVLAGGYNEQFF. CDR3 nucleotides: TGTGCCTGGAGTGTACTAGCGGGGGGTTACAATGAGCAGTTCTTC.

J is TRBJ2-5 and V is TRBV6-5, with TRBD2 matching over 12 bases. From germline, CDR1 is MNHEY and CDR2 SVGAGI. This CDR3 is 16 amino acids long. V lost 4 bases, J lost 3 bases, and 6 bases stayed unmatched. The CDR3 region has the DNA TGTGCCAGCAGTTCACCCCCTAGCGGGGGGGAAGAGACCCAGTACTTC. Its translation is CASSSPPSGGEETQYF.

This clone showed up just a few times. The rearrangement links TRBV4-3 to TRBJ2-2; possibly TRBD2 for D (6 bases). Germline CDR1 LGHNA, CDR2 YSLEER. The CDR3 totals 16 residues. The V gene lost 2 bases and the J gene lost 0 bases, with 10 bases spanning the gap. The chain's CDR3 is CASSQLRTTNTGELFF. DNA of the CDR3: TGCGCCAGCAGCCAACTGAGGACTACGAACACCGGGGAGCTGTTTTTT.